Below, 26 T cell receptor beta chains from the same sample are listed, as sequenced in a study of T-cell memory formation after mild COVID-19. MiXCR was run by TCRdb on the 5' RACE reads, yielding one entry per CDR3 protein. The table shows about 430,000 distinct CDR3 sequences, with 20% to 25% occurring only once. The sequenced material came from PBMCs or a T cell subset sorted from them (not recorded which). The receptor source for this set is an adult woman who had mild COVID-19 (a few samples of this study predate the infection). Cell type and time point are not known.

The genes are TRBV5-6 and TRBJ2-7, with 10 bases lining up with TRBD1. J lost 1 base, V lost 5 bases, and 12 bases had no gene match. This CDR3 is 17 amino acids long. Germline V CDR1 and CDR2: SGHDT, YYEEEE. This chain's CDR3 is CASSPYSGTGASYEQYF. CDR3 bases: TGTGCCAGCAGTCCATATTCCGGGACAGGGGCTTCCTACGAGCAGTACTTC.

The CDR3 sequence is CASSGSGSRTEAFF. In DNA, the CDR3 is TGTGCCAGCAGCGGATCAGGGTCGCGCACTGAAGCTTTCTTT. The chain joins TRBV7-6 to TRBJ1-1, with D tentatively TRBD1 (5 bases). The CDR3 sequence is 14 residues long. Trimming removed 5 bases from V and 4 bases from J, with 14 bases in between. Germline loops: CDR1 SGHVS, CDR2 FNYEAQ.

The chain carries TRBV2 and TRBJ1-1; TRBD1 aligns across 9 bases. Per the germline V gene, CDR1 is SNHLY and CDR2 is FYNNEI. Trimming took 6 bases from V and 7 from J; bases not matched to a gene: 12. The CDR3 extends over 15 amino acids. CDR3 DNA: TGTGCCAGCAGGGCCTCCGGGACAGGGCTTAGTGAAGCTTTCTTT. Translated: CASRASGTGLSEAFF.

This clonotype has at least ten counts. The chain recombines TRBV18 with TRBJ2-7, with D perhaps matching TRBD1 or TRBD2 (5 bases each). Trimming cost V 3 bases and J 4 bases, with 19 bases left between them. This CDR3 has 16 amino acids. Per the germline V gene, CDR1 is KGHSH and CDR2 is LQKENI. CDR3 bases: TGTGCCAGCTCACCGCCCGGGACCGGGGCTTTATACGAGCAGTACTTC. It codes for CASSPPGTGALYEQYF.

This clonotype was seen many times. The V and J genes are TRBV20-1 and TRBJ2-2; no firm D call. The V and J ends lost 6 bases and 3 bases respectively, with 14 bases between them. Germline V gene lookup returns CDR1 DFQATT and CDR2 SNEGSKA (reference sequence). CDR3 length: 14 residues. The CDR3 DNA follows: TGCAGTGCAACTGGTAGATCGGACACCGGGGAGCTGTTTTTT. Translation: CSATGRSDTGELFF.

This clonotype turned up a few times. This chain joins TRBV2 and TRBJ1-2; weak D call: TRBD1 (5 bases). V lost 2 bases to trimming and J lost 4 bases, with 11 bases between them. CDR3 length equals 14 residues. CDR1 and CDR2 (germline): SNHLY, FYNNEI. DNA of the CDR3: TGTGCCAGCAGTGAAAGGGGAGCTGTCTATGGCTACACCTTC. Translation gives CASSERGAVYGYTF.

This rearrangement joins TRBV19 to TRBJ2-5, with TRBD2 matching over 13 bases. After removal of 1 base from V and 2 bases from J, the junction contained 1 base not matched to a gene. This CDR3 has 16 residues. Per the germline V gene, CDR1 is LNHDA and CDR2 is SQIVND (reference sequence). The CDR3 sequence: CASSIATSGRQETQYF. The CDR3 nucleotides read TGTGCCAGTAGTATAGCGACTAGCGGGAGGCAAGAGACCCAGTACTTC.

This clonotype showed up just a few times. This chain connects TRBV6-2 or TRBV6-3 to TRBJ2-5; perhaps TRBD1 as D (5 bases). The germline V and J ends were trimmed by 4 bases and 7 bases, with 10 bases remaining between them. The CDR3 covers 12 residues. Germline loops: CDR1 MNHEY, CDR2 SVGEGT. The CDR3 here is CASSSGIGTQYF. DNA for the CDR3: TGTGCCAGCAGTTCAGGGATAGGGACCCAGTACTTC.

The gene calls are TRBV4-3 and TRBJ2-7; the D gene is possibly TRBD2 (6 bases). Trimming removed 1 base from V and 0 bases from J, with 10 bases in between. The CDR3 sequence is 15 residues long. The V gene's germline CDR1 is LGHNA and CDR2 YSLEER. In DNA form, the CDR3 reads TGCGCCAGCAGCCAAGTCCTCGGGAGCTCCTACGAGCAGTACTTC. This sequence encodes CASSQVLGSSYEQYF.

The chain employs TRBV2 and TRBJ2-7; 7 bases match TRBD1. Germline V gene lookup returns CDR1 SNHLY and CDR2 FYNNEI. There are 15 residues in the CDR3. The trim removed 2 bases at V and 7 bases at J, leaving 11 bases unmatched. CDR3: CASSERGGLPLEQYF. CDR3 sequence (DNA): TGTGCCAGCAGTGAAAGAGGGGGCCTACCTCTGGAGCAGTACTTC.

This clonotype was seen a few times. This chain joins TRBV7-6 and TRBJ2-3; D is possibly TRBD2 (5 bases). The germline CDR1 and CDR2 sequences are SGHVS and FNYEAQ. Trimming took off 5 bases at V and 8 bases at J, with 8 bases between the two ends. CDR3 length: 11 residues. The CDR3 reads CASSAGATQYF. In nucleotides, the CDR3 is TGTGCCAGCAGCGCGGGTGCTACGCAGTATTTT.

Concerning this clonotype: The junction and the germline gene differ at one end; a read error may be behind it. The chain joins TRBV6-5 to TRBJ1-5; weak D call: TRBD1 (5 bases). Per germline, CDR1 MNHEY and CDR2 SVGAGI. The CDR3 sequence is 19 residues long. The CDR3 loop reads CASGYSARGAALSNQPQHF. The CDR3 region has the DNA TGTGCCAGCGGTTACTCCGCAAGAGGGGCGGCGCTCAGCAATCAGCCCCAGCATTTT.

This clonotype has only a few counts. This chain joins TRBV30 and TRBJ2-1; 15 nucleotides line up with TRBD2. Per the germline V gene, CDR1 is GTSNPN and CDR2 is SVGIG (reference sequence). The CDR3 consists of 14 residues. The junction had 0 bases not matched to a gene; V was cut back by 1 base and J by 8 bases. The DNA of the CDR3 is TGTGCCTGGAGTGGGACTAGCGGGAGGGATGAGCAGTTCTTC. As protein: CAWSGTSGRDEQFF. The whole variable domain, filled in from reference TRBV30 and TRBJ2-1, reads SQTIHQWPATLVQPVGSPLSLECTVEGTSNPNLYWYRQAAGRGLQLLFYSVGIGQISSEVPQNLSASRPQDRQFILSSKKLLLSDSGFYLCAWSGTSGRDEQFFGPGTRLTVL.

This sequence joins TRBV29-1 and TRBJ1-2; a weak D match, TRBD1 (5 bases). This CDR3 has 16 amino acids. Between the trimmed V and J ends, which lost 3 bases and 6 bases, there was a span of 23 bases. Germline V lookup: CDR1 SQVTM, CDR2 ANQGSEA. In DNA form, the CDR3 reads TGCAGCGTTGATGTGGTCTGGACTGGGGGATACGATGGCTACACCTTC. Protein product: CSVDVVWTGGYDGYTF.

V usage is TRBV5-5 and J usage is TRBJ2-5; D is perhaps TRBD1 (5 bases). The CDR3 is 16 residues long. The germline V and J ends were trimmed by 0 bases and 1 base, with 13 bases remaining between them. From germline, CDR1 is SGHKS and CDR2 YYEKEE (reference sequence). This chain's CDR3 is CASSLGVTGIQETQYF. DNA of the CDR3: TGTGCCAGCAGCTTGGGGGTAACAGGCATCCAAGAGACCCAGTACTTC. Together with reference TRBV5-5 and TRBJ2-5, the CDR3 gives the full variable domain: DAGVTQSPTHLIKTRGQQVTLRCSPISGHKSVSWYQQVLGQGPQFIFQYYEKEERGRGNFPDRFSARQFPNYSSELNVNALLLGDSALYLCASSLGVTGIQETQYFGPGTRLLVL.

The genes are TRBV7-8 and TRBJ2-5; maybe TRBD2 (6 bases). CDR3 length equals 14 residues. The germline CDR1 and CDR2 sequences are SGHVS and FQNEAQ. Trimming removed 6 bases at V and 5 bases at J, with 16 bases between. The CDR3 loop is CASREGPSRETQYF. The CDR3 DNA reads as TGTGCCAGCAGGGAGGGACCGTCCCGGGAGACCCAGTACTTC.

This clonotype was counted between two and nine times. V is TRBV12-3 or TRBV12-4 and J is TRBJ1-6; perhaps TRBD1 as D (5 bases). There are 15 residues in the CDR3. With 6 bases removed from V and 7 bases from J, the gap between germline ends came to 16 bases. Written as DNA, the CDR3 is TGTGCCAGCAGCATAGCGGGGGGAAGGAATTCACCCCTCCACTTT. As protein: CASSIAGGRNSPLHF.

There are a few counts of this clonotype. The chain joins TRBV11-2 to TRBJ2-1, with a tentative D call TRBD2 (6 bases). V was cut by 5 bases and J by 3 bases, with 8 bases left in between. In germline, CDR1 is SGHAT, CDR2 FQNNGV. The length of the CDR3 is 13 residues. CDR3 sequence (DNA): TGTGCCAGCAGCGGGAGGTACTACAATGAGCAGTTCTTC. It translates to CASSGRYYNEQFF.

The genes are TRBV6-5 and TRBJ2-7, with a tentative D call TRBD2 (6 bases). This CDR3 region has 12 residues. Germline loops: CDR1 MNHEY, CDR2 SVGAGI. Trimming left V 6 bases short and J 6 bases short, with 12 bases between. The CDR3 here is CASSPNGGEQYF. CDR3 sequence (DNA): TGTGCCAGCAGCCCCAACGGGGGCGAGCAGTACTTC.

V is TRBV20-1 and J is TRBJ2-5, with TRBD2 matching over 10 bases. With V trimmed by 5 bases and J by 1 base, 10 bases remained unmatched. Germline CDR1 DFQATT, CDR2 SNEGSKA (reference sequence). The CDR3 runs to 16 residues. The CDR3 bases are TGCAGTGCTGGCCTAGCGGGAGCGGGGCCCCAAGAGACCCAGTACTTC. Translated: CSAGLAGAGPQETQYF.

The chain joins TRBV5-1 to TRBJ1-2, with D unclear. From germline, CDR1 is SGHRS and CDR2 YFSETQ. This CDR3 is built from 13 residues. V lost 2 bases and J 3 bases, leaving 8 bases between the germline ends. CDR3 in DNA: TGCGCCAGCAGCTTACAGAACGACTATGGCTACACCTTC. This translates into CASSLQNDYGYTF.

The table lists this clonotype with a count of one. The rearrangement uses TRBV30 and TRBJ2-7; D possibly corresponds to TRBD2 (6 bases). Trimming shortened V by 0 bases and J by 7 bases, and 16 bases separated the two germline ends. This CDR3 has 14 residues. Germline CDR1 and CDR2: GTSNPN and SVGIG (reference sequence). For the CDR3, the DNA is TGTGCCTGGAGTGTATACCGGGAGTTGAGAGAGCAGTACTTC. This encodes CAWSVYRELREQYF.

The rearrangement links TRBV6-6 to TRBJ1-2; no reliable D call. The CDR3 contains 14 residues. Germline CDR1 MNHNY, CDR2 SVGAGI (reference sequence). The germline V and J ends were trimmed by 2 bases and 0 bases, with 7 bases remaining between them. CDR3 protein: CASSYPSPNYGYTF. For the CDR3, the DNA is TGTGCCAGCAGTTACCCCAGCCCTAACTATGGCTACACCTTC.

There are a few counts of this clonotype. This chain connects TRBV12-3 or TRBV12-4 to TRBJ1-1; D not resolved. This CDR3 spans 13 amino acids. The germline V and J ends were trimmed by 5 bases and 3 bases, with 10 bases remaining between them. The CDR3 reads CASSPGLDTEAFF. The CDR3, as DNA: TGTGCCAGCAGTCCGGGCCTAGACACTGAAGCTTTCTTT.

This clonotype was counted a few times. The chain uses TRBV12-3 or TRBV12-4 and TRBJ2-1, with 8 nucleotides matching TRBD2. V lost 7 bases to trimming and J lost 4 bases; unmatched junction nucleotides: 6. The CDR3 totals 14 residues. CDR3 loop: CASTYGGVYNEQFF. The CDR3 region has the DNA TGTGCCAGCACCTACGGGGGGGTGTACAATGAGCAGTTCTTC.

This clonotype was detected only a few times. This chain connects TRBV5-6 to TRBJ2-7, with D possibly TRBD2 on 5 matching bases. The germline V gene has CDR1 SGHDT and CDR2 YYEEEE. There are 13 residues in the CDR3. V gave up 6 bases and J gave up 6 bases, with 16 bases separating them. The CDR3 loop is CASTSLALAEQYF. In nucleotides, the CDR3 is TGTGCCAGCACGTCCCTAGCTTTGGCCGAGCAGTACTTC.